Listed below are T cell receptor beta chains from one sample, sequenced in a study of blood T cell repertoires in COVID-19. Here immunoSEQ multiplex PCR was the method, and the copy in TCRdb shows in-frame clones only, minus some. The sample records under 85,000 clones, around 74% being singletons. The sequenced sample consisted of peripheral blood. The receptors shown here come from a human donor in a cohort sampled during active COVID-19. Both conserved end residues are trimmed from each CDR3. The order of the fields is J gene, D gene, V gene, CDR3 protein. The D gene is left open where the match is weak.

>TRBJ2-5|.|TRBV6-1
ASSEQPRSRRGTQY
>TRBJ1-2|.|TRBV7-8
ASSLGVGGGHTPYGYT
>TRBJ1-1|.|TRBV30
ACRVKGGETEAF
>TRBJ2-1|TRBD2|TRBV14
ASSQDRVSGGRYNEQF
>TRBJ2-7|.|TRBV13
ASSPPGGSYEQY
>TRBJ1-3|.|TRBV19
ASSIGSAGNTIY
>TRBJ2-3|TRBD1|TRBV5-1
ASRGNRGQSDTQY
>TRBJ2-1|TRBD1|TRBV29-1
SVKGDKGGNSYNEQF
>TRBJ2-7|TRBD2|TRBV5-1
ASSGLAGGPSSEQY
>TRBJ2-5|.|TRBV6-5
ASKGAALQETQY
>TRBJ1-4|TRBD1|TRBV18
ASSLTGKGPNEKLF
>TRBJ2-7|TRBD1|TRBV7-2
ASSLHRGYEQY
>TRBJ2-7|TRBD1|TRBV7-9
ASSHRGTYEQY
>TRBJ2-7|TRBD1|TRBV7-8
ASSFRDRGYEQY
>TRBJ2-2|TRBD1|TRBV9
ASSVYGTGSTGELF
>TRBJ2-1|TRBD2|TRBV10-3
AISESPGGSYNEQF
>TRBJ1-2|.|TRBV18
ASSPPEPGSGYT
>TRBJ2-3|.|TRBV6-6
AARRVGTDTQY
>TRBJ2-2|.|TRBV30
AWRGSLNTGELF
>TRBJ2-1|TRBD1|TRBV19
ASSILSTGDQF
>TRBJ2-2|TRBD1|TRBV10-1
ASTRDRGDGELF
>TRBJ2-2|.|TRBV15
ATSRGIGADTGELF
>TRBJ2-7|TRBD1|TRBV6-2/TRBV6-3
ASSYLGQDYEQY
>TRBJ1-5|.|TRBV19
ASSIRGQPQH
>TRBJ2-7|TRBD1|TRBV6-5
ASRNRDSRTYEQY
>TRBJ1-5|.|TRBV28
ASSSPGTATNQPQH
>TRBJ2-2|.|TRBV7-2
ASSFRVGELF
>TRBJ2-6|.|TRBV29-1
SVMTGSSGANVLT
>TRBJ2-7|.|TRBV6-5
ASSYQGNSYEQY
>TRBJ1-5|.|TRBV7-9
ASSLDRGAQH
>TRBJ2-4|.|TRBV18
ASSPQRPPRNIQY
>TRBJ1-4|.|TRBV7-6
ASSLLGSAHEKLF
>TRBJ1-6|.|TRBV10-3
AISRDNSPLH
>TRBJ2-3|TRBD1|TRBV5-4
ASSPTGGVNLDTQY
>TRBJ2-6|.|TRBV5-1
ASSPRLGGGSGGANVLT
>TRBJ2-7|TRBD2|TRBV29-1
SVEGKASGGTYEQY
>TRBJ1-1|TRBD1|TRBV11-2
ASSFRTGWTEAF
>TRBJ1-1|TRBD1|TRBV5-1
ASRSGGQGEAF
>TRBJ1-1|.|TRBV21-1
ASSISGDTNTEAF
>TRBJ2-2|.|TRBV7-2
ASSLLGAAGELF
>TRBJ2-6|.|TRBV24-1
ATSDPIGANVLT
>TRBJ2-3|TRBD2|TRBV5-4
ASSPVAGGLTDTQY
>TRBJ2-3|.|TRBV5-1
ASSFSGTDTQY
>TRBJ2-7|.|TRBV9
ASSVGDSLFYEQY
>TRBJ2-5|.|TRBV5-1
ASSTGVWETQY
>TRBJ1-2|TRBD1|TRBV27
ASSPGQGAYGYT
>TRBJ1-2|TRBD1|TRBV10-2
ASRPGQGYGYT
>TRBJ2-7|TRBD1|TRBV19
ASSITPGQGDYEQY
>TRBJ1-5|TRBD1|TRBV18
ASSRDRDQPQH
>TRBJ2-2|.|TRBV9
ASSPRGFTGELF
>TRBJ2-5|TRBD2|TRBV24-1
ATSGGGGAPETQY
>TRBJ2-7|.|TRBV7-2
ASSSQGGRGVSYEQY
>TRBJ2-2|.|TRBV9
ASSQTDTGELF
>TRBJ2-7|.|TRBV5-1
ASSLVGRAYEQY
>TRBJ1-2|.|TRBV5-4
ASSLQGDYGYT
>TRBJ2-1|.|TRBV10-3
AISEFLSSYNEQF
>TRBJ1-6|.|TRBV7-9
ASSSVESLH
>TRBJ2-1|TRBD1|TRBV6-6
ASLQGARDEQF
>TRBJ1-5|TRBD1|TRBV7-6
ASSKRQGDGQPQH